These T cell receptor beta chains were read from a single sample in a study of cytomegalovirus exposure and HLA in healthy donors. TCRdb keeps only in-frame clones here, not all; method: immunoSEQ multiplex PCR. The table shows about 200,000 clones, with 82% occurring only once. Material for sequencing was PBMCs. These receptors originate from a man in his forties in good health and CMV-seropositive. The CDR3 runs from the conserved cysteine through the conserved F or W. The order of the fields is D gene, J gene, V gene, clone size, CDR3 DNA, CDR3 protein. D genes are given only for firm matches. For some rows the clone size is stated as once, few or many, or as a class when expanded; others skip it.

D gene: NA
J gene: TRBJ2-1
V gene: TRBV7-9
clone size: NA
CDR3 DNA: TGTGCCAGCACTTCTAGCGTCGAGCAGTTCTTC
CDR3 protein: CASTSSVEQFF

D gene: TRBD2
J gene: TRBJ2-3
V gene: TRBV7-9
clone size: NA
CDR3 DNA: TGTTCCAGCAGCTTGGACCTAACTAGCGGGAGGGACACCACAGATACGCAGTATTTT
CDR3 protein: CSSSLDLTSGRDTTDTQYF

D gene: TRBD2
J gene: TRBJ2-1
V gene: TRBV7-7
clone size: few
CDR3 DNA: TGTGCCAGCAGCTTATCTCTAGCGGAGGCCTACAATGAGCAGTTCTTC
CDR3 protein: CASSLSLAEAYNEQFF

D gene: NA
J gene: TRBJ2-5
V gene: TRBV5-1
clone size: NA
CDR3 DNA: TGCGCCAGCAGCTTGAGTTTGACGAGGGACCAAGAGACCCAGTACTTC
CDR3 protein: CASSLSLTRDQETQYF

D gene: NA
J gene: TRBJ1-5
V gene: TRBV27
clone size: NA
CDR3 DNA: TGTGCCAGCAGTTTTAGGGAGGGCAATCAGCCCCAGCATTTT
CDR3 protein: CASSFREGNQPQHF

D gene: NA
J gene: TRBJ2-2
V gene: TRBV19
clone size: NA
CDR3 DNA: TGTGCCAGTAGTATAGATCGGAGTAGCGGGGAGCTGTTTTTT
CDR3 protein: CASSIDRSSGELFF

D gene: NA
J gene: TRBJ1-2
V gene: TRBV19
clone size: once
CDR3 DNA: TGTGCCAGTAGTACTGCCGGGACACTGGGCCATGGCTACACCTTC
CDR3 protein: CASSTAGTLGHGYTF

D gene: NA
J gene: TRBJ1-1
V gene: TRBV9
clone size: NA
CDR3 DNA: TGTGCCAGCAGCGCCCAGGGAGGGATGAACACTGAAGCTTTCTTT
CDR3 protein: CASSAQGGMNTEAFF

D gene: NA
J gene: TRBJ1-1
V gene: TRBV18
clone size: NA
CDR3 DNA: TGTGCCAGCTCAACCCAACAGGGGAACACTGAAGCTTTCTTT
CDR3 protein: CASSTQQGNTEAFF

D gene: TRBD1
J gene: TRBJ1-2
V gene: TRBV4-2
clone size: NA
CDR3 DNA: TGTGCCAGCAGCCCGTGGGACAGGGGGGGTTATGGCTACACCTTC
CDR3 protein: CASSPWDRGGYGYTF

D gene: TRBD1
J gene: TRBJ1-1
V gene: TRBV29-1
clone size: NA
CDR3 DNA: TGCAGCGCCCGGACAGGGACGAACACTGAAGCTTTCTTT
CDR3 protein: CSARTGTNTEAFF

D gene: NA
J gene: TRBJ2-3
V gene: TRBV11-2
clone size: NA
CDR3 DNA: TGTGCCAGCAGCTTAGGAGGTTTTCAAGGCGCAGATACGCAGTATTTT
CDR3 protein: CASSLGGFQGADTQYF

D gene: NA
J gene: TRBJ1-5
V gene: TRBV5-1
clone size: once
CDR3 DNA: TGCGCCCCCAGTCGGGGGAAGAATTGGGATCAGCCCCAGCATTTT
CDR3 protein: CAPSRGKNWDQPQHF

D gene: TRBD1
J gene: TRBJ2-5
V gene: TRBV7-8
clone size: NA
CDR3 DNA: TGTGCCAGCAGCCACTGGACAGGAGAGACCCAGTACTTC
CDR3 protein: CASSHWTGETQYF

D gene: NA
J gene: TRBJ2-7
V gene: TRBV15
clone size: NA
CDR3 DNA: TGTGCCACCAGCAGAGCCCAGGACACCGTCTACGAGCAGTACTTC
CDR3 protein: CATSRAQDTVYEQYF

D gene: NA
J gene: TRBJ2-5
V gene: TRBV6-6
clone size: NA
CDR3 DNA: TGTGCCAGCAGTTACCCTGCCCGGTGGGAGACCCAGTACTTC
CDR3 protein: CASSYPARWETQYF

D gene: TRBD1
J gene: TRBJ1-2
V gene: TRBV4-2
clone size: NA
CDR3 DNA: TGTGCCAGCAGCCCTCAGACCGCGACAGGGCTGAACTATGGCTACACCTTC
CDR3 protein: CASSPQTATGLNYGYTF

D gene: TRBD1
J gene: TRBJ2-5
V gene: TRBV10-3
clone size: NA
CDR3 DNA: TGTGCCATCAGTTCGACAGGGCTAGAGACCCAGTACTTC
CDR3 protein: CAISSTGLETQYF

D gene: NA
J gene: TRBJ2-5
V gene: TRBV12-5
clone size: NA
CDR3 DNA: TGTGCTAGTGGTTCCCCGTACCAAGAGACCCAGTACTTC
CDR3 protein: CASGSPYQETQYF

D gene: TRBD2
J gene: TRBJ2-7
V gene: TRBV27
clone size: NA
CDR3 DNA: TGTGCCAGCAGTTCAGGACTAGCGAAAGTCTACGAGCAGTACTTC
CDR3 protein: CASSSGLAKVYEQYF

D gene: TRBD2
J gene: TRBJ2-7
V gene: TRBV6-5
clone size: NA
CDR3 DNA: TGTGCCAGCAGTTCACCGGGACTAGTCGGCGAGCAGTACTTC
CDR3 protein: CASSSPGLVGEQYF

D gene: TRBD1
J gene: TRBJ2-3
V gene: TRBV4-1
clone size: NA
CDR3 DNA: TGCGCCAGCAGCCGACTCGAATTGACAGGGGCTAGCACAGATACGCAGTATTTT
CDR3 protein: CASSRLELTGASTDTQYF

D gene: TRBD1
J gene: TRBJ2-7
V gene: TRBV4-1
clone size: once
CDR3 DNA: TGCGCCAGCAGCCAAGACGGGACAGGGACCTACGAGCAGTACTTC
CDR3 protein: CASSQDGTGTYEQYF

D gene: TRBD2
J gene: TRBJ2-1
V gene: TRBV27
clone size: NA
CDR3 DNA: TGTGCCAGCAGTCTCCAAGCGGGGCGCGGGCAGTTCTTC
CDR3 protein: CASSLQAGRGQFF

D gene: TRBD1
J gene: TRBJ2-4
V gene: TRBV19
clone size: NA
CDR3 DNA: TGTGCCAGTAGTACGGGACAGTCTGGGGTAAACATTCAGTACTTC
CDR3 protein: CASSTGQSGVNIQYF

D gene: NA
J gene: TRBJ2-1
V gene: TRBV6-1
clone size: NA
CDR3 DNA: TGTGCCAGCAGTGAAGCGCAGGGTTACAATGAGCAGTTCTTC
CDR3 protein: CASSEAQGYNEQFF

D gene: TRBD2
J gene: TRBJ2-3
V gene: TRBV13
clone size: NA
CDR3 DNA: TGTGCCAGCAGCTCAACCCGGACTAGCGGAAGCACAGATACGCAGTATTTT
CDR3 protein: CASSSTRTSGSTDTQYF

D gene: NA
J gene: TRBJ2-7
V gene: TRBV11-2
clone size: NA
CDR3 DNA: TGTGCCAGCAGCTTAGGGGAGATCGACTACGAGCAGTACTTC
CDR3 protein: CASSLGEIDYEQYF

D gene: NA
J gene: TRBJ2-5
V gene: TRBV19
clone size: NA
CDR3 DNA: TGTGCCAGTAGGGACACGGAGACCCAGTACTTC
CDR3 protein: CASRDTETQYF

D gene: NA
J gene: TRBJ1-1
V gene: TRBV5-1
clone size: many
CDR3 DNA: TGCGCCAGCAGCTTGGGAACAGGTAACACTGAAGCTTTCTTT
CDR3 protein: CASSLGTGNTEAFF

D gene: TRBD1
J gene: TRBJ1-4
V gene: TRBV19
clone size: NA
CDR3 DNA: TGTGCCAGTACCCTACAGGGGGGGGCTAATGAAAAACTGTTTTTT
CDR3 protein: CASTLQGGANEKLFF

D gene: NA
J gene: TRBJ2-1
V gene: TRBV5-6
clone size: NA
CDR3 DNA: TGTGCCAGCAGCTTGGGACAGCGACAATATGAGCAGTTCTTC
CDR3 protein: CASSLGQRQYEQFF

D gene: NA
J gene: TRBJ1-3
V gene: TRBV27
clone size: NA
CDR3 DNA: TGTGCCAGCAGTCCCGCAGGGAACGGAAACACCATATATTTT
CDR3 protein: CASSPAGNGNTIYF

D gene: NA
J gene: TRBJ1-1
V gene: TRBV7-9
clone size: NA
CDR3 DNA: TGTGCCAGCAGCCGGGGGGACACTGAAGCTTTCTTT
CDR3 protein: CASSRGDTEAFF

D gene: TRBD2
J gene: TRBJ2-7
V gene: TRBV9
clone size: once
CDR3 DNA: TGTGCCAGCACCTCGGGGGACGGGGGGAACGAGCAGTACTTC
CDR3 protein: CASTSGDGGNEQYF

D gene: NA
J gene: TRBJ2-3
V gene: TRBV15
clone size: NA
CDR3 DNA: TGTGCCACCAGCAGCCCCACCGGGGATACGCAGTATTTT
CDR3 protein: CATSSPTGDTQYF

D gene: TRBD1
J gene: TRBJ1-2
V gene: TRBV4-1
clone size: NA
CDR3 DNA: TGCGCCAGCAGCCCGGGGACAGGGGGCTTCTATGGCTACACCTTC
CDR3 protein: CASSPGTGGFYGYTF

D gene: TRBD2
J gene: TRBJ2-1
V gene: TRBV5-4
clone size: NA
CDR3 DNA: TGTGCCAGCAGCTTGGGTCTAGCGGGAGTCTACAATGAGCAGTTCTTC
CDR3 protein: CASSLGLAGVYNEQFF

D gene: NA
J gene: TRBJ2-1
V gene: TRBV23-1
clone size: once
CDR3 DNA: TGCGCCAGCAGTCAAAACGCCACAAACAATGAGCAGTTCTTC
CDR3 protein: CASSQNATNNEQFF